The 5 T cell receptor beta chains reported below all come from one sample, sequenced in a study of blood T cells in healthy people across ages. Primed by a sample-barcoded 5' primer and a J-beta primer mix, a second PCR proceeded for about 6 to 11 cycles. Using its own MiXCR run on the 5' RACE reads, TCRdb lists one record per CDR3 protein. The sample lists approximately 790,000 distinct CDR3 sequences; 55% to 65% were seen once. The material sequenced was blood. The source is a man aged 30 to 39 in good health.

The chain recombines TRBV24-1 with TRBJ2-3, with D hard to call. Trimming shortened V by 4 bases and J by 0 bases, and 13 bases separated the two germline ends. Per the germline V gene, CDR1 is KGHDR and CDR2 is SFDVKD. The CDR3 covers 16 residues. The CDR3 region has the DNA TGTGCCACCAGTGACCCCGCCGGGTTTAGCACAGATACGCAGTATTTT. Translated: CATSDPAGFSTDTQYF.

The gene calls are TRBV4-2 and TRBJ2-5; D tentatively fits TRBD1 or TRBD2 (6 bases each). V was shortened by 0 bases and J by 7 bases, with 15 bases between the two germline ends. CDR3 length: 15 residues. Germline V lookup: CDR1 LGHNA, CDR2 YNFKEQ. The CDR3 here is CASSQDNRGPGTQYF. The DNA of the CDR3 is TGTGCCAGCAGCCAAGATAATCGGGGGCCGGGGACCCAGTACTTC.

The J gene is TRBJ2-1, the V gene TRBV7-2; 8 bases agree with TRBD2. The ends lost 5 bases at V and 6 bases at J; junction bases unmatched: 9. The CDR3 extends over 15 amino acids. CDR1 and CDR2 from the germline V gene are SGHTA and FQGNSA. The CDR3 region has the DNA TGTGCCAGCAGCCCCCAAGGCGGGGGGATCAATGAGCAGTTCTTC. It specifies CASSPQGGGINEQFF.

The rearrangement joins TRBV7-2 to TRBJ1-2; 8 positions match TRBD1. The junction had 3 bases not matched to a gene; V was cut back by 4 bases and J by 8 bases. There are 12 residues in the CDR3. The germline V gene encodes CDR1 SGHTA and CDR2 FQGNSA. The CDR3: CASSSRQGGYTF. The CDR3 nucleotides are TGTGCCAGCAGCTCGCGACAGGGGGGCTACACCTTC.

The rearrangement links TRBV7-9 to TRBJ1-4, with TRBD1 as a possible D gene (6 bases). CDR1 is SEHNR and CDR2 is FQNEAQ in the germline V gene (reference sequence). This CDR3 is 16 amino acids long. The ends were cut back, 5 bases at V and 2 bases at J, with 15 bases in the middle. Here the CDR3 DNA reads TGTGCCAGCAGCGGAGGGGGTTTTCCCACTAATGAAAAACTGTTTTTT. It translates to CASSGGGFPTNEKLFF.